Listed here are 13 T cell receptor beta chains from one sample, sequenced in a study of blood T cell repertoires in COVID-19. Data came from immunoSEQ multiplex PCR; TCRdb stores just in-frame clones and leaves some out. The repertoire includes roughly 160,000 clones, roughly 84% of them detected once, and about 6.5% sits in the top ten. Sequencing was carried out using PBMCs or T cells enriched from blood (not recorded which). These receptors originate from a woman in her 50s who had recovered from COVID-19.

This rearrangement joins TRBV7-9 to TRBJ2-1; 8 bases line up with TRBD1. Losses at the gene ends were 5 bases for V and 5 bases for J; bases not matched to a gene: 8. The CDR3 runs 15 residues. Germline V gene sequence: CDR1 SEHNR, CDR2 FQNEAQ (reference sequence). Here the CDR3 reads CASSPKDRVNNEQFF. CDR3 bases: TGTGCCAGCAGCCCGAAGGACAGGGTTAACAATGAGCAGTTCTTC.

This clone was counted a few times. The genes are TRBV7-2 and TRBJ2-3, with a possible D match to TRBD1 (6 bases). Trimming cost V 5 bases and J 0 bases, with 9 bases left between them. Germline CDR1 SGHTA, CDR2 FQGNSA. The CDR3 extends over 14 amino acids. The CDR3 here is CASSRDTSTDTQYF. CDR3 coding DNA: TGTGCCAGCAGCCGGGACACAAGCACAGATACGCAGTATTTT.

This chain connects TRBV5-1 to TRBJ1-3; D is undetermined. With 4 bases removed from V and 2 bases from J, the gap between germline ends came to 16 bases. CDR3 size: 16 residues. Per germline, CDR1 SGHRS and CDR2 YFSETQ. The DNA of the CDR3 is TGCGCCAGCAGCATAGCTGGATCCGAAGCTGGAAACACCATATATTTT. Amino acids: CASSIAGSEAGNTIYF.

V usage is TRBV2 and J usage is TRBJ2-1; 7 bases fit TRBD2. Trimming took 4 bases from V and 4 from J; bases not matched to a gene: 7. This CDR3 spans 15 amino acids. Germline lookup yields CDR1 SNHLY and CDR2 FYNNEI. DNA of the CDR3: TGTGCCAGCAGTGCCGGAGCGGGGATTTACAATGAGCAGTTCTTC. Translated: CASSAGAGIYNEQFF.

The chain couples TRBV27 to TRBJ1-6; weak D call: TRBD1 (5 bases). CDR1 and CDR2 from the germline V gene are MNHEY and SMNVEV (reference sequence). The length of the CDR3 is 12 residues. V was shortened by 2 bases and J by 14 bases, with 10 bases between the two germline ends. CDR3 in DNA: TGTGCCAGCAGTTTACAGGGTCAGGCCCTCCACTTT. Translated, it gives CASSLQGQALHF.

The chain couples TRBV5-1 to TRBJ1-2; 7 bases fit TRBD1. The CDR3 consists of 15 residues. With 2 bases clipped from V and 6 bases from J, the junction kept 10 bases outside the gene matches. Germline V gene sequence: CDR1 SGHRS, CDR2 YFSETQ. CDR3 loop: CASSLGEPTGNGYTF. CDR3 bases: TGCGCCAGCAGCTTAGGGGAGCCGACAGGGAATGGCTACACCTTC.

The chain links TRBV5-1 to TRBJ1-1, with D perhaps TRBD1 (6 bases). Germline V CDR1 and CDR2: SGHRS, YFSETQ. The CDR3 loop spans 14 amino acids. Trimming cost V 4 bases and J 1 base, with 11 bases left between them. The CDR3 DNA follows: TGCGCCAGCAGCCTCGAAGGGGGGAACACTGAAGCTTTCTTT. Translation gives CASSLEGGNTEAFF. The whole variable domain, remainder taken from reference TRBV5-1 and TRBJ1-1, is KAGVTQTPRYLIKTRGQQVTLSCSPISGHRSVSWYQQTPGQGLQFLFEYFSETQRNKGNFPGRFSGRQFSNSRSEMNVSTLELGDSALYLCASSLEGGNTEAFFGQGTRLTVV.

V is TRBV6-1 and J is TRBJ2-5, with TRBD1 identical over 8 bases. Trimming cost V 1 base and J 4 bases; bases outside gene matches: 5. The germline V gene has CDR1 MNHNS and CDR2 SASEGT. There are 15 residues in the CDR3. This CDR3 reads CASSEGQGARETQYF. For the CDR3, the DNA is TGTGCCAGCAGTGAAGGGCAGGGGGCGCGAGAGACCCAGTACTTC.

This clone was recorded only once. The CDR3 bases are TGTGCCACCAGTGATCCCGGGACAGGGGGCTTTGGCTCCTACAATGAGCAGTTCTTC. Amino acids: CATSDPGTGGFGSYNEQFF. The J gene is TRBJ2-1, the V gene TRBV24-1; 12 bases align to TRBD1. J was trimmed by 0 bases and V by 3 bases; bases with no gene match: 8. The CDR3 totals 19 residues. CDR1 KGHDR and CDR2 SFDVKD come from the germline V gene.

V and J are TRBV4-2 and TRBJ2-5; D ambiguous. The germline CDR1 and CDR2 sequences are LGHNA and YNFKEQ. The CDR3 length is 13 residues. Trimming removed 4 bases from V and 3 bases from J, with 9 bases in between. CDR3 nucleotides: TGTGCCAGCAGCCGAACTTCCGAAGAGACCCAGTACTTC. Translating gives CASSRTSEETQYF.

The chain employs TRBV7-6 and TRBJ2-2, with 12 bases that match TRBD2. The CDR3 length is 18 residues. CDR1 and CDR2 from the germline V gene are SGHVS and FNYEAQ. With 1 base clipped from V and 6 bases from J, the junction kept 9 bases outside the gene matches. Here the CDR3 reads CASSLGLAGAGTAGELFF. CDR3 in DNA: TGTGCCAGCAGCTTAGGACTAGCGGGAGCGGGGACAGCCGGGGAGCTGTTTTTT.

The chain is built from TRBV18 and TRBJ2-3, with D maybe TRBD2 (6 bases). CDR1 and CDR2 from the germline V gene are KGHSH and LQKENI. V was pared by 0 bases and J by 6 bases, with 19 bases between. This CDR3 region has 17 residues. The CDR3 loop is CASSPPWVAEFGDTQYF. The CDR3 DNA sequence: TGTGCCAGCTCACCACCATGGGTAGCGGAGTTCGGGGATACGCAGTATTTT.

V gene TRBV2 combines with J gene TRBJ2-2; D perhaps matches TRBD1 (5 bases). Trimming took off 2 bases at V and 2 bases at J, with 15 bases between the two ends. This CDR3 has 17 residues. Germline V CDR1 and CDR2: SNHLY, FYNNEI. The CDR3 bases are TGTGCCAGCAGTGAATTGGACAAGGGCCTCAACACCGGGGAGCTGTTTTTT. Encoded protein: CASSELDKGLNTGELFF.